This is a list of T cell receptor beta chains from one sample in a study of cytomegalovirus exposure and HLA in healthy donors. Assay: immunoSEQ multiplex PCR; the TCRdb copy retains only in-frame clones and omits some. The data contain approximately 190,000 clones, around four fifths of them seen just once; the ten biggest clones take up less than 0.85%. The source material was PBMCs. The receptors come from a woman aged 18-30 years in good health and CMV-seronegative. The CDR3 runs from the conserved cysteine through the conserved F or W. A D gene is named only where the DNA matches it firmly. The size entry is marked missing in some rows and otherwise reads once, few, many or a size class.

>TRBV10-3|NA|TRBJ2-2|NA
CAIRSTHREELFF
TGTGCCATCCGGTCAACCCACCGCGAGGAGCTGTTTTTT
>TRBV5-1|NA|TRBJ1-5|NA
CASSFIQGGPQHF
TGCGCCAGCAGCTTTATCCAAGGGGGGCCCCAGCATTTT
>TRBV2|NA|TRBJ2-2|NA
CASMGRASTGELFF
TGTGCCAGCATGGGGCGCGCGTCCACCGGGGAGCTGTTTTTT
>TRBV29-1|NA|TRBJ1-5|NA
CSARVWGGSQPQHF
TGCAGCGCTCGTGTGTGGGGAGGAAGTCAGCCCCAGCATTTT
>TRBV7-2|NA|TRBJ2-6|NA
CASSLAGTPGANVLTF
TGTGCCAGCAGCTTAGCGGGGACACCTGGGGCCAACGTCCTGACTTTC
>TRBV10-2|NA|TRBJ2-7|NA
CASSAPGISEQYF
TGCGCCAGCAGTGCTCCGGGGATAAGCGAGCAGTACTTC
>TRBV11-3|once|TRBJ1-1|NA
CASSLEEGLCTEAFF
TGTGCCAGCAGCTTAGAGGAGGGGCTGTGCACTGAAGCTTTCTTT
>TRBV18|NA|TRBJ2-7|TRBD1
CASSDRVRFYEQYF
TGTGCCAGCAGTGACAGGGTTCGTTTCTACGAGCAGTACTTC
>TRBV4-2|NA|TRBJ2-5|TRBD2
CASSQVGLAPGETQYF
TGTGCCAGCAGCCAAGTGGGACTAGCGCCGGGAGAGACCCAGTACTTC
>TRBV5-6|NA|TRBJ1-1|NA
CASSLLRGPNTEAFF
TGTGCCAGCAGCTTGTTGCGGGGGCCGAACACTGAAGCTTTCTTT
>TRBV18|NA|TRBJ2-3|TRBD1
CASADRGSTDTQYF
TGTGCCAGCGCGGACAGGGGCAGCACAGATACGCAGTATTTT
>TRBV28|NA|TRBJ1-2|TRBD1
CASSLYMSEGATYGYTF
TGTGCCAGCAGTTTATATATGTCCGAGGGGGCTACCTATGGCTACACCTTC
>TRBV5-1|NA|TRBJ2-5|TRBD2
CASSLEGLAAPSVTQYF
TGCGCCAGCAGCTTGGAGGGACTAGCGGCCCCATCAGTGACCCAGTACTTC
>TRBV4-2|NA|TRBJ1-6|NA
CASSQDRRGGVNSPLHF
TGTGCCAGCAGCCAAGATAGGCGAGGGGGGGTTAATTCACCCCTCCACTTT
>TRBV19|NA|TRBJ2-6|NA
CASSRNPWTENRSGANVLTF
TGTGCCAGTAGCCGAAACCCCTGGACTGAGAACCGCTCTGGGGCCAACGTCCTGACTTTC
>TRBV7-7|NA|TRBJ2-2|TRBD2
CASSSSGANTGELFF
TGTGCCAGCAGCTCTAGCGGTGCGAACACCGGGGAGCTGTTTTTT
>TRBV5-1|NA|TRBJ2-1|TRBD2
CASRGSGSSNEQFF
TGCGCCAGCAGGGGTAGCGGGAGTAGTAATGAGCAGTTCTTC
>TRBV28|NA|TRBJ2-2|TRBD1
CASSLTGGTGELFF
TGTGCCAGCAGTTTAACAGGGGGCACCGGGGAGCTGTTTTTT
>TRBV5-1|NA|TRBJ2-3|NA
CASSQNARGTDTQYF
TGCGCCAGCAGCCAAAACGCCAGGGGTACAGATACGCAGTATTTT
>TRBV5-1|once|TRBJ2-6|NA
CASSLVALVGSGANVLTF
TGCGCCAGCAGCTTGGTTGCGCTAGTGGGTTCTGGGGCCAACGTCCTGACTTTC
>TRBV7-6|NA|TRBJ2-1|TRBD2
CASSRGLTYNEQFF
TGTGCCAGCAGCCGGGGACTAACCTACAATGAGCAGTTCTTC
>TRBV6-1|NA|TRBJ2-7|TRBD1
CASSEIIGTGGNEQYF
TGTGCCAGCAGTGAGATAATCGGGACAGGGGGCAACGAGCAGTACTTC
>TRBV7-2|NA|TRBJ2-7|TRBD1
CASSLMTGSSYEQYF
TGTGCCAGCAGCTTAATGACAGGGAGTTCCTACGAGCAGTACTTC
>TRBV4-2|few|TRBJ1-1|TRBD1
CASSQTTGVDTEAFF
TGTGCCAGCAGCCAGACGACAGGGGTGGACACTGAAGCTTTCTTT
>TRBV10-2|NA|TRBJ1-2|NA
CASSELGDGYTF
TGCGCCAGCAGTGAATTAGGGGATGGCTACACCTTC
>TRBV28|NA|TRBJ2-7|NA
CASSLRGDGPLYEQYF
TGTGCCAGCAGTCTCAGGGGTGACGGACCCCTCTACGAGCAGTACTTC
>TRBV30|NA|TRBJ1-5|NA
CAWSRTQLSGLRNQPQHF
TGTGCCTGGAGTCGCACACAGTTATCCGGCCTCAGAAATCAGCCCCAGCATTTT
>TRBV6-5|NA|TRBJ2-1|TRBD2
CASSSTSGSQFF
TGTGCCAGCAGCTCGACTAGCGGGAGTCAGTTCTTC
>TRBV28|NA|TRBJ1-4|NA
CASSSPDRTEKLFF
TGTGCCAGCAGTTCCCCCGACAGAACTGAAAAACTGTTTTTT
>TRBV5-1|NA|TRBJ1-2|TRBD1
CASRAGTVNYGYTF
TGCGCCAGCAGAGCCGGGACAGTGAACTATGGCTACACCTTC
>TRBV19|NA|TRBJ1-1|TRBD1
CASFDRGRTEAFF
TGTGCCAGTTTTGACAGGGGGAGGACTGAAGCTTTCTTT
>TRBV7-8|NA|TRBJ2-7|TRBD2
CASTPGTSGGYEQYF
TGTGCCAGCACCCCTGGGACTAGCGGGGGCTACGAGCAGTACTTC
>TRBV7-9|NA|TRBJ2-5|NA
CASSLTGTGERTQYF
TGTGCCAGCAGCTTAACCGGGACGGGGGAACGGACCCAGTACTTC
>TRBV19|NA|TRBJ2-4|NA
CASNGYRTAKNIQYF
TGTGCCAGTAACGGCTACAGGACAGCCAAAAACATTCAGTACTTC
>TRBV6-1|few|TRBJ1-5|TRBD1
CASSEIGTGFQPQHF
TGTGCCAGCAGTGAGATCGGGACAGGGTTCCAGCCCCAGCATTTT
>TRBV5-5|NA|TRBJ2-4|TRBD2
CASSLATSGSKNIQYF
TGTGCCAGCAGCTTGGCGACTAGCGGGAGTAAAAACATTCAGTACTTC
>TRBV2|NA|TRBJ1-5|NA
CASILSQGHQPQHF
TGTGCCAGCATCCTATCACAGGGCCATCAGCCCCAGCATTTT
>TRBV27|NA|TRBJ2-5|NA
CANPWGRSQETQYF
TGTGCCAACCCCTGGGGGAGGTCCCAAGAGACCCAGTACTTC
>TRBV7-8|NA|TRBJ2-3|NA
CASSLRRVQDTQYF
TGTGCCAGCAGCTTACGACGGGTGCAGGATACGCAGTATTTT
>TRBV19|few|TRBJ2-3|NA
CASQRATFGTDTQYF
TGTGCCAGTCAGCGGGCGACGTTCGGCACAGATACGCAGTATTTT
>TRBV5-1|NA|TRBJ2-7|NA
CASSLKAQAEQYF
TGCGCCAGCAGCTTGAAGGCCCAGGCCGAGCAGTACTTC
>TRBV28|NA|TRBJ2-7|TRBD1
CASSPPDRSYEQYF
TGTGCCAGCAGTCCCCCGGACAGGTCCTACGAGCAGTACTTC
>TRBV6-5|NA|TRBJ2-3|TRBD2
CASSQLAGSTDTQYF
TGTGCCAGCAGCCAACTAGCGGGAAGCACAGATACGCAGTATTTT
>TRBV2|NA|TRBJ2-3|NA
CASSALVDTQYF
TGTGCCAGCAGTGCGCTAGTTGATACGCAGTATTTT
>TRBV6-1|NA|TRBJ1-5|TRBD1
CASSEGGQGSQPQHF
TGTGCCAGCAGTGAAGGGGGACAGGGAAGTCAGCCCCAGCATTTT
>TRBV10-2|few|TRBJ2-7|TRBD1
CASNDYRGELYEQYF
TGCGCCAGCAATGATTACAGGGGGGAACTCTACGAGCAGTACTTC
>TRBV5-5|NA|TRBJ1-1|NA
CASSFAGDEAFF
TGTGCCAGCAGCTTTGCGGGAGATGAAGCTTTCTTT
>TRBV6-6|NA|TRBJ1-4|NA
CASTDSATNEKLFF
TGTGCCAGCACCGACAGTGCAACTAATGAAAAACTGTTTTTT
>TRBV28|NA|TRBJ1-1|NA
CASSSGGLAEAFF
TGTGCCAGCAGTTCGGGGGGGCTCGCTGAAGCTTTCTTT